This T cell receptor (beta chain) came from a study of OX40 agonist ivuxolimab in advanced cancers. As for the study in general: Patients received ivuxolimab, an agonistic anti-OX40 (CD134) antibody. A male proportion of under 90% was recorded, with mean age approximately 57 years and range about 23 to 80. Notes on the study in general: Nonresponders included some who also had low normalized T-cell clonal expansion.

The count of this clone is one. The antigen is not known. The germline V gene has CDR1 MNHNS and CDR2 SASEGT. The CDR3 runs to 13 residues. V lost 4 bases to trimming and J lost 3 bases, with 10 bases between them. Here immunoSEQ multiplex PCR was the method, and the copy in TCRdb shows in-frame clones only, minus some. The sample holds about 110,000 clones, around 93% seen once. The genes are TRBV6-1 and TRBJ2-7; a possible D gene is TRBD1 (6 bases). This sample comprised CD4+ or CD8+ T cells sorted from blood, obtained in a trial of the OX40 agonist ivuxolimab. This clonotype was obtained from an adult with an advanced solid tumor such as melanoma, head and neck, liver or kidney cancer. In nucleotides, the CDR3 is TGTGCCAGCAGTGTCGCAGGGGTCTACGAGCAGTACTTC. This codes for CASSVAGVYEQYF.